This entry is about one T cell receptor beta chain. These data originate in a study of shared clonotypes between healthy human individuals. Clones were read by immunoSEQ multiplex PCR, and TCRdb kept only the in-frame ones, dropping some. This repertoire shows roughly 2,500,000 clones, 80% to 95% found once; its top ten account for 0.36%. CDR1 is SGHRS and CDR2 is YFSETQ in the germline V gene. The CDR3 consists of 16 residues. Trimming cost V 4 bases and J 5 bases, with 21 bases left between them. The rearrangement uses TRBV5-1 and TRBJ1-2; D not certain. The material sequenced was naive CD4+ T cells from PBMCs. The subset denotes: CD45RA+ positively selected. This receptor was taken from a man aged 18 to 30 in good health. Some clones in this sample may be carry-over from other donors' samples. DNA of the CDR3: TGCGCCAGCAGCCCCGGGTACGCACCTCTCAGATATGGCTACACCTTC. It specifies CASSPGYAPLRYGYTF.